This TCR beta chain was captured in a study of blood T cell repertoires in COVID-19. Across the whole study: The origin of the acute and convalescent COVID-19 samples was the United States, Italy and Spain. Sources were T cells, B-cell-depleted T cells, or PBMCs; the material itself was cDNA or gDNA.

Germline V gene data show CDR1 as SGHTA and CDR2 as FQGNSA. V was pared by 6 bases and J by 0 bases, with 11 bases between. The length of the CDR3 is 15 residues. Study processing details: How many nucleated cells were present was estimated from reference gene primer amplification. Data came from immunoSEQ multiplex PCR; TCRdb stores just in-frame clones and leaves some out. V and J calls and clone size are given by that table; D and trimming were obtained from the DNA. The sample lists approximately 140,000 clones; approximately 80% were seen once. J is TRBJ2-2 and V is TRBV7-2; unclear D gene. Specimen: peripheral blood. This clonotype was sampled from a man aged 60 to 69 with active or convalescent COVID-19. This chain's CDR3 is CASRLTTANTGELFF. The CDR3 nucleotides are TGTGCCAGCAGATTAACAACAGCGAACACCGGGGAGCTGTTTTTT.